The source of this TCR beta chain is a study of blood T cell repertoires in COVID-19 (dated by TCRdb to about 2020). About the full investigation: The collaborator samples originated in the United States, Italy and Spain and spanned the acute and convalescent phases of COVID-19. A de-identified subject ID, COVID-19 status, age in years and sex were almost always included in the sample metadata. The samples were drawn from the first 160 participants of the ongoing ImmuneRACE study and from over 950 subjects provided by 6 global collaborators. Where available, HLA class I and class II types were taken from metadata supplied by the sample provider and were not determined by assay-based typing. Deeply sampled blood TCRbeta repertoires from subjects exposed to, actively infected with, or recovered from COVID-19 were included in the dataset. The repertoires were made available in a free public database intended to serve as a resource for research on the immune response to SARS-CoV-2. The material from the prospective study consisted of cDNA or gDNA derived from T cells, B-cell-depleted T cells, or PBMCs.

For this clone: What antigen it recognizes has not been identified. No base qualities exist here, and no much larger clone lies one base off it.

The immunoSEQ Assay, a bias-controlled multiplex PCR, was used to amplify TCRbeta CDR3 regions from genomic DNA. On the study's bioinformatics: The number of nucleated cells in each sample was estimated by amplification of reference gene primers within the assay. To quantify the absolute abundance of each unique TCRbeta CDR3 rearrangement, sequence reads were collapsed and filtered. Productive Simpson clonality was computed per sample as the square root of Simpson's diversity index over productive rearrangements. The table was pulled from immuneACCESS by TCRdb, which kept in-frame rearrangements only. Such tables lose some clones; where checked, under half of the loss comes from unresolved V genes, and the rest has no known cause. The DNA was the basis for D and trimming; V, J and clone size are from that table. Present in this sample are about 150,000 clones, over 80% of which were seen just once. The ten largest clones take up roughly 8.4% of the sample.

What the study reported, not specific to this receptor: The quantity of clinical and demographic metadata differed by source and by participant and was supplied without curation.

V has 4 bases trimmed and J has 5 bases trimmed; junction bases matching no gene number 7. The CDR3 numbers 15 residues from cysteine through phenylalanine. Of all the DNA, just the CDR3 is kept, 45 bases in frame from base 1. From a lookup of the germline V gene, CDR1 and CDR2 are KGHSH and LQKENI. At one collaborating source in Seattle, patients were enrolled during active infection and were followed longitudinally through the course of disease. Collaborating institutions collected whole blood in K2EDTA tubes following their own protocols. For TCRbeta analysis, collaborators shipped samples in one of three forms: frozen whole blood, isolated PBMCs, or DNA extracted from either of those sample types.

This clonotype was sampled from a woman aged 80 or over with COVID-19, enrolled during active disease. Sequencing was carried out using peripheral blood. The V and J genes are TRBV18 and TRBJ1-4; TRBD1 agrees with 7 junctional bases. The nucleotide sequence is TGTGCCAGCTCACTCCAGGGGGGACCAAATGAAAAACTGTTTTTT. This yields the protein CASSLQGGPNEKLFF.